The entry below describes one TCR beta chain. Its antigen is as yet unknown. The sample belongs to a study of OX40 agonist ivuxolimab in advanced cancers. Looking at the study overall: A mean age of approximately 64 years, range about 20 to 90, was recorded, and roughly 83% were male. The study's findings and limits: Expansion of clones was among the lowest in partial responders at 0.1-3.0 mg/kg. Expanded clones were, on average, more numerous among CD8+ T cells than CD4+.

The CDR3 contains 13 residues. V trimming: 5 bases; J trimming: 3 bases; junction bases outside the gene matches: 5. Germline V CDR1 and CDR2: SQVTM, ANQGSEA. The assay was immunoSEQ multiplex PCR, and TCRdb's table has in-frame clones only and misses some. The sample carries about 84,000 clones, approximately 88% recorded once. Specimen: CD4+ or CD8+ T cells sorted from blood, collected in a trial of the OX40 agonist ivuxolimab. The rearrangement links TRBV29-1 to TRBJ2-3; 7 bases map to TRBD2. The source of this sequence is an adult with an advanced solid tumor such as melanoma, head and neck, liver or kidney cancer. In DNA, the CDR3 is TGCAGCGTTCTATCCGGGGGGACAGATACGCAGTATTTT. Encoded protein: CSVLSGGTDTQYF.